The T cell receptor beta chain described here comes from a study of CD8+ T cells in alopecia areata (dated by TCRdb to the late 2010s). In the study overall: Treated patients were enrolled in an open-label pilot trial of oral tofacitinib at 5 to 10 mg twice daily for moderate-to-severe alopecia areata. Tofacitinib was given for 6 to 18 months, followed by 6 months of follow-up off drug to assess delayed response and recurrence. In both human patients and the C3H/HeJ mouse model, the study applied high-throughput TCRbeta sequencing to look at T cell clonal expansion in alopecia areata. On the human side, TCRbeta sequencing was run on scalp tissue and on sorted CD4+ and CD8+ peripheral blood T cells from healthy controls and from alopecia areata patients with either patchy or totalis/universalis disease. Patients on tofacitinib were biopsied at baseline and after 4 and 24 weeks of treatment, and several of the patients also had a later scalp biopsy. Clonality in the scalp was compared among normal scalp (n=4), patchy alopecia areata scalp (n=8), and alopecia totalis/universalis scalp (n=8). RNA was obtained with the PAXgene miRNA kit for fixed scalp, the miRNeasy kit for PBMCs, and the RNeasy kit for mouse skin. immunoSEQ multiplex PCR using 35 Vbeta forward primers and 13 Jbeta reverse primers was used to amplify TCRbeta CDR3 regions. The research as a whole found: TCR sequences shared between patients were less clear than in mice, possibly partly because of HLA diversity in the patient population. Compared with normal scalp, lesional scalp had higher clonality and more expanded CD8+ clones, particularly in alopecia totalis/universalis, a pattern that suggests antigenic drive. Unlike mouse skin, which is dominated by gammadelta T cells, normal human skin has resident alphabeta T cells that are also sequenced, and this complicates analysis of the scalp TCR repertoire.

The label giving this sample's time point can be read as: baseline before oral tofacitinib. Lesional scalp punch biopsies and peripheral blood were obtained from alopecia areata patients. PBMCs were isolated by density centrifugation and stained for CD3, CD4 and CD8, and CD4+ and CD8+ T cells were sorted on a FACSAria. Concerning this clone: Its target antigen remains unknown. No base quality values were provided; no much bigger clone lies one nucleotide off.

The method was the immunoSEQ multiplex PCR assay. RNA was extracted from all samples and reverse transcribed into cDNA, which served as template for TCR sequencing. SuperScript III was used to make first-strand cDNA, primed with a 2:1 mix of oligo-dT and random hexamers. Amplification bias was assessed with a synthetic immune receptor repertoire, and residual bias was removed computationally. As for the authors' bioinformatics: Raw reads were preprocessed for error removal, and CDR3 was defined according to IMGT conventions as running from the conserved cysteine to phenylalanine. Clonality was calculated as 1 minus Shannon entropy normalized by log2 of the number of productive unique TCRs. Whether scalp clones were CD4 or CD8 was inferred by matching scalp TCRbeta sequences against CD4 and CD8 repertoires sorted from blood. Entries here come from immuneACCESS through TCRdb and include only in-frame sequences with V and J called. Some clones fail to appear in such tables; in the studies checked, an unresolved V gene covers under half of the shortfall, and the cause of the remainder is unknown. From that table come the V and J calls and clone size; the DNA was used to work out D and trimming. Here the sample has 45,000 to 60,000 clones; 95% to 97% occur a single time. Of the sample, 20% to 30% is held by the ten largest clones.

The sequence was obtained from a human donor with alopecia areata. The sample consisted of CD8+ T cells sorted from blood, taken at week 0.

The DNA is as follows: TGTGCCAGCAGTTTTGGAACAGGGGCTTTCTACGAGCAGTACTTC. This sequence encodes CASSFGTGAFYEQYF. The chain is made from TRBV28 and TRBJ2-7; the junction holds 7 bases that match TRBD1. According to the germline V gene, CDR1 reads MDHEN and CDR2 reads SYDVKM. After removal of 3 bases from V and 3 bases from J, the junction retains 8 bases not matched to a gene. From cysteine to phenylalanine, the CDR3 is 15 amino acids long. Of the read, only the CDR3 DNA is kept; its 45 bases are in frame from base 1.